This is a list of T cell receptor beta chains from one sample in a study of T cells in narcolepsy. Method: immunoSEQ multiplex PCR; TCRdb's copy keeps in-frame clones and lacks some. The table records about 27,000 clones, 75% to 80% of them present only once. Sequencing was carried out using CD45RA- memory CD4+ T cells from PBMCs. The receptors here all came from a human donor with narcolepsy. Both conserved end residues are part of each CDR3. A D gene is named only where the DNA matches it firmly. Clone size, where shown, is once, few, many, or a class for clones that have expanded.

v_call	d_call	j_call	clone_size	cdr3_nt	cdr3_aa
TRBV5-1	TRBD2	TRBJ2-7	NA	TGCGCCAGCACGGACGGTCCTAGCGGGGGTTACGAGCAGTACTTC	CASTDGPSGGYEQYF
TRBV19	TRBD1	TRBJ1-5	NA	TGTGCCAGTAGTCCATACAGGGGAGCAGGCAATCAGCCCCAGCATTTT	CASSPYRGAGNQPQHF
TRBV11-3	NA	TRBJ1-1	NA	TGTGCCAGCAGCTTTAGGGGACACCCGAACACTGAAGTTTTCTTT	CASSFRGHPNTEVFF
TRBV27	NA	TRBJ2-4	once	TGTGCCAGCAGAGGTCAAGCCAAAAACATTCAGTACTTC	CASRGQAKNIQYF
TRBV11-2	NA	TRBJ1-2	NA	TGTGCCAGCAGCTTAGGCTGGCAGGGTAGCGGCTACACCTTC	CASSLGWQGSGYTF
TRBV2	TRBD1	TRBJ1-5	NA	TGTGCCAGCAGTGGGACAGGGGTTCAGCCCCAGCATTTT	CASSGTGVQPQHF
TRBV10-3	NA	TRBJ2-2	NA	TGTGCCACACAGGGGAACACCGGGGAGCTGTTTTTT	CATQGNTGELFF
TRBV5-1	NA	TRBJ2-3	once	TGCGCCAGCAGCTTGGCCCCACCTAGCACAGATACGCAGTATTTT	CASSLAPPSTDTQYF
TRBV7-2	NA	TRBJ1-2	NA	TGTGCCAGCAGCTTAGAACCGGGGACGAGCTACACCTTC	CASSLEPGTSYTF
TRBV6-5	NA	TRBJ1-2	NA	TGTGCCAGCAGGACGGCGGATGGCTACACCTTC	CASRTADGYTF
TRBV5-1	TRBD2	TRBJ2-5	few	TGCGCCAGCAGCAATAGCGGGGGGGCCTCAGAGACCCAGTACTTC	CASSNSGGASETQYF
TRBV6-6	NA	TRBJ2-7	NA	TGTGCCAGCAGTTACTCGACAGGCAGATCGGGGGAGCAGTACTTC	CASSYSTGRSGEQYF
TRBV2	NA	TRBJ1-6	few	TGTGCCAGCACGACAGTTTTGGATTCACCCCTCCACTTT	CASTTVLDSPLHF
TRBV5-1	TRBD2	TRBJ2-3	NA	TGCGCCAGCAGCCAGGGACTAGCGGGGGACACAGATACGCAGTATTTT	CASSQGLAGDTDTQYF
TRBV5-1	NA	TRBJ1-5	few	TGCGCCAGCAGCACCGATGGAGGGAGGGAGCAGCCCCAGCATTTT	CASSTDGGREQPQHF
TRBV18	NA	TRBJ1-5	few	TGTGCCAGCTCACCACTGGGGAGGGATAGCAATCAGCCCCAGCATTTT	CASSPLGRDSNQPQHF
TRBV10-3	NA	TRBJ2-7	NA	TGTGCCATCAGTGGTGGGACATACGAGCAGTACTTC	CAISGGTYEQYF
TRBV6-1	NA	TRBJ2-7	few	TGTGCCAGCAGAGAGGTGGGTAACTCCTACGAGCAGTACTTC	CASREVGNSYEQYF
TRBV18	TRBD1	TRBJ2-7	NA	TGTGCCAGCTCACCTAATGGACAGGGGGAACACGAGCAGTACTTC	CASSPNGQGEHEQYF
TRBV14	NA	TRBJ1-1	few	TGTGCCAGCAGCCAAACAAAGGACACTGAAGCTTTCTTT	CASSQTKDTEAFF
TRBV27	NA	TRBJ1-1	once	TGTGCCAGCAGTTTACAGGGCCTGGGGAACACTGAAGCTTTCTTT	CASSLQGLGNTEAFF
TRBV5-1	NA	TRBJ2-5	NA	TGCGCCAGCAGCTTGTACGGGGTGGAGACCCAGTACTTC	CASSLYGVETQYF
TRBV7-2	NA	TRBJ1-5	NA	TGTGCCAGCAGCCCCGGGATTCGCGGTCAGCCCCAGCATTTT	CASSPGIRGQPQHF
TRBV28	TRBD1	TRBJ1-1	NA	TGTGCCATCAAGGAATCCAGGGGGTTTAACACTGAAGCTTTCTTT	CAIKESRGFNTEAFF
TRBV30	NA	TRBJ1-6	NA	TGTGCCTGGAGTGTACCGGGCAATTCACCCCTCCACTTT	CAWSVPGNSPLHF
TRBV19	NA	TRBJ1-5	NA	TGTGCCAGTAGCGTCAGGCTCCAGCCCCAGCATTTT	CASSVRLQPQHF
TRBV27	TRBD2	TRBJ2-7	NA	TGTGCCAGCAGTCGGCGGGAGAACTTCGAGCAGTACTTC	CASSRRENFEQYF
TRBV27	NA	TRBJ1-1	few	TGTGCCAGCAGTTTCAGGGCCCACAACACTGAAGCTTTCTTT	CASSFRAHNTEAFF
TRBV19	NA	TRBJ2-2	NA	TGTGCCAGTAGTAGGCAGCCGGGCACCGGGGAGCTGTTTTTT	CASSRQPGTGELFF
TRBV6-1	NA	TRBJ2-6	NA	TGTGCCAGCAGTGCCCCAGAGGGGGCCAACGTCCTGACTTTC	CASSAPEGANVLTF
TRBV2	TRBD1	TRBJ1-4	NA	TGTGCCAGCAGTGAAAGACAGGGTGCTAATGAAAAACTGTTTTTT	CASSERQGANEKLFF
TRBV30	TRBD2	TRBJ2-3	NA	TGTGCCTGGAGTGTAGGCGGGGACTATAATACGCAGTATTTT	CAWSVGGDYNTQYF
TRBV5-1	NA	TRBJ2-7	NA	TGCGCCAGCAGCTTCGGCGGGGTGGGGTCCTACGAGCAGTACTTC	CASSFGGVGSYEQYF
TRBV18	NA	TRBJ2-1	NA	TGTGCCAGCTCCCTTGATGCGGGGCACAATGAGCAGTTCTTC	CASSLDAGHNEQFF
TRBV27	TRBD2	TRBJ2-3	NA	TGTGCCAGCAGGACTCTAGCGGTCGGTGCAGATACGCAGTATTTT	CASRTLAVGADTQYF
TRBV2	NA	TRBJ1-5	NA	TGTGCCAGCAGTGGTACGGCGGCGCGACAGCCCCAGCATTTT	CASSGTAARQPQHF
TRBV19	NA	TRBJ2-5	NA	TGTGCCAGTCGGGCGGGACAGTATCAAGAGACCCAGTACTTC	CASRAGQYQETQYF
TRBV6-1	NA	TRBJ2-1	NA	TGTGCCAGCCTATGGGGAATTACCACGAATGAGCAGTTCTTC	CASLWGITTNEQFF
TRBV30	TRBD1	TRBJ1-2	NA	TGTGCCTGGAGTGTTGGGGCAAGACAGGGGATGGGTGGCTACACCTTC	CAWSVGARQGMGGYTF
TRBV7-2	TRBD1	TRBJ1-5	NA	TGTGCCAGCAGCCCGCGGACAGGGTTACACGATCAGCCCCAGCATTTT	CASSPRTGLHDQPQHF
TRBV7-7	NA	TRBJ2-5	once	TGTGCCAGCAGCTCCTCAGGGGGCGGGAGAGAGACCCAGTACTTC	CASSSSGGGRETQYF
TRBV6-5	NA	TRBJ1-1	NA	TGTGCCAGCGGATGGACTGGGGACACTGAAGCTTTCTTT	CASGWTGDTEAFF
TRBV9	NA	TRBJ2-2	NA	TGTGCCAGCAGCGTAGCCTCTCGACAGGTGGGCACCGGGGAGCTGTTTTTT	CASSVASRQVGTGELFF
TRBV7-9	NA	TRBJ1-1	NA	TGTGCCAGCAGCTTAGTCCGGGTTAACACTGAAGCTTTCTTT	CASSLVRVNTEAFF
TRBV6-1	NA	TRBJ1-2	NA	TGTGCCAGCCCTCGCCCGGGACGGTTATATGGCTACACCTTC	CASPRPGRLYGYTF
TRBV6-1	TRBD1	TRBJ1-5	few	TGTGCCAGCAGCTCGGACAGGGAGGGTCAGCCCCAGCATTTT	CASSSDREGQPQHF
TRBV29-1	NA	TRBJ1-2	NA	TGCAGCGTTGGGGCAGGGGAGAACTATGGCTACACCTTC	CSVGAGENYGYTF
TRBV10-3	NA	TRBJ2-1	NA	TGTGCCATCAGTGAGTCAGGGGGAAACTACAATGAGCAGTTCTTC	CAISESGGNYNEQFF
TRBV6-5	TRBD1	TRBJ1-6	NA	TGTGCCAGCAGTTATCAGGGGGCGCAATCACCCCTCCACTTT	CASSYQGAQSPLHF
TRBV5-1	NA	TRBJ2-7	NA	TGCGCCAGCAGCCAGGGACTGAAAGGTACTTACGAGCAGTACTTC	CASSQGLKGTYEQYF
TRBV6-5	TRBD1	TRBJ1-1	once	TGTGCCAGCAGTTGGGACAGGAAGAACACTGAAGCTTTCTTT	CASSWDRKNTEAFF
TRBV2	TRBD2	TRBJ2-1	NA	TGTGCCAGCATTCTCGAATGGACTAGCGGGGGGAATGAGCAGTTCTTC	CASILEWTSGGNEQFF
TRBV5-5	TRBD1	TRBJ1-6	NA	TGTGCCAGCAGCTTGGAAGAGGGTCCCGTGACAGGGGGAGATTCACCCCTCCACTTT	CASSLEEGPVTGGDSPLHF
TRBV2	NA	TRBJ2-5	few	TGTGCCAGCAGTGAAGTCCAGACCCAGTACTTC	CASSEVQTQYF
TRBV7-6	TRBD1	TRBJ2-5	NA	TGTGCCAGCAGCTTTCTCAGGGGGTGGCAAGAGACCCAGTACTTC	CASSFLRGWQETQYF
TRBV19	TRBD1	TRBJ2-7	few	TGTGCCAGTAGTATAAGGGCGGACAGGAGCTCCTACGAGCAGTACTTC	CASSIRADRSSYEQYF
TRBV7-9	NA	TRBJ2-5	NA	TGTGCCGGATTGATACAAGAGACCCAGTACTTC	CAGLIQETQYF